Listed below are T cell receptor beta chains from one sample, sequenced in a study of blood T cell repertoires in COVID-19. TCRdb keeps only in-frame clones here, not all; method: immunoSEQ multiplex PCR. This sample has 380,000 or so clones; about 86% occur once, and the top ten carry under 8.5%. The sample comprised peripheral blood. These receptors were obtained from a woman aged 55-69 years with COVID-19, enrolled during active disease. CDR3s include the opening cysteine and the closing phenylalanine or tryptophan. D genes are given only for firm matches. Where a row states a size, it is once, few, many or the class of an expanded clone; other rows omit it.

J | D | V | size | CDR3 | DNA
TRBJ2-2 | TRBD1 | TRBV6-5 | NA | CASSYTGGETGELFF | TGTGCCAGCAGTTACACAGGGGGCGAGACCGGGGAGCTGTTTTTT
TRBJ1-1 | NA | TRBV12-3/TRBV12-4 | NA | CASSLGYPEAFF | TGTGCCAGCAGTTTAGGTTATCCTGAAGCTTTCTTT
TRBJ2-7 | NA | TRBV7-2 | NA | CASSLKRLDYEQYF | TGTGCCAGCAGCTTAAAACGGCTAGACTACGAGCAGTACTTC
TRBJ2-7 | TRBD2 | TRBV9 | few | CASSVGSGGSYEQYF | TGTGCCAGCAGCGTAGGGAGCGGGGGGTCCTACGAGCAGTACTTC
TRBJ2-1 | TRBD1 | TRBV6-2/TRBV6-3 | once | CASSQGQGKFF | TGTGCCAGCAGTCAGGGACAGGGCAAGTTCTTC
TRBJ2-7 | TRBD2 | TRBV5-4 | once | CASSEQPSGGYEQYF | TGTGCCAGCAGCGAGCAACCTAGCGGGGGGTACGAGCAGTACTTC
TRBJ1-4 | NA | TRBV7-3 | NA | CASSSPDKATNEKLFF | TGTGCCAGCAGCTCCCCGGACAAAGCAACTAATGAAAAACTGTTTTTT
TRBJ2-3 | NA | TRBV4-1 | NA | CASSQAPVATDSNTDTQYF | TGCGCCAGCAGCCAAGCCCCCGTGGCTACCGATAGCAACACAGATACGCAGTATTTT
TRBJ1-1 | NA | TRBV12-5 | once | CASGPDRTEAFF | TGTGCTAGTGGCCCGGACAGAACTGAAGCTTTCTTT
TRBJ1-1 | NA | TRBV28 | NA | CASSYIRPSEAFF | TGTGCCAGCAGTTATATAAGGCCTAGCGAAGCTTTCTTT
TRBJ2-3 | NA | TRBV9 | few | CASSVDDQNTDTQYF | TGTGCCAGCAGCGTAGACGATCAGAACACAGATACGCAGTATTTT
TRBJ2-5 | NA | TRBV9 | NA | CASTDVLPGEARPETQYF | TGTGCCAGCACCGACGTCCTGCCCGGAGAGGCAAGACCGGAGACCCAGTACTTC
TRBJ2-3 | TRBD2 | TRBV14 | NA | CASSQGQLAGKAFSTDTQYF | TGTGCCAGCAGCCAAGGCCAGCTAGCGGGGAAAGCATTTAGCACAGATACGCAGTATTTT
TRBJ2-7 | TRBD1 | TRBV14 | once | CASSNRDRGRLLGEQYF | TGTGCCAGCAGCAACAGGGACAGGGGGCGGCTTTTGGGCGAGCAGTACTTC
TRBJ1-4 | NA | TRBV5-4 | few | CASSFRATNEKLFF | TGTGCCAGCAGCTTCAGGGCAACTAATGAAAAACTGTTTTTT
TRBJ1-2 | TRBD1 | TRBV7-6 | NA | CASRGDRHYGYTF | TGTGCCAGCAGGGGGGACAGGCACTATGGCTACACCTTC
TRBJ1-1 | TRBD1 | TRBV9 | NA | CASSVGGQVSEAFF | TGTGCCAGCAGCGTAGGGGGACAGGTATCTGAAGCTTTCTTT